This T cell receptor beta chain came from a study of T cell responses to AZD1222 COVID-19 vaccine. Study results and caveats: After two AZD1222 doses, spike-specific TCR breadth and depth rose versus day 0.

V lost 4 bases to trimming and J lost 1 base, with 4 bases between them. The CDR3 is 12 residues long. Per the germline V gene, CDR1 is SNHLY and CDR2 is FYNNEI. As concerns this clone: The antigen remains unidentified.

Assay used: immunoSEQ multiplex PCR; TCRdb lists only in-frame clones, some missing. There are some 150,000 clones in the sample; over 90% occur only once, and about 3.9% lies in the top ten. The V gene is TRBV2, the J gene TRBJ1-1; D gene ambiguous. The sequence derives from an adult in good health. This sample comprised peripheral blood, obtained on day 0 of AZD1222 vaccination. The CDR3 reads CASSARNTEAFF. For the CDR3, the DNA is TGTGCCAGCAGTGCCCGGAACACTGAAGCTTTCTTT.